Listed here are 9 T cell receptor beta chains from one sample, sequenced in a study of CD8+CD57+ T cells in acquired aplastic anemia. Genomic DNA was employed as the template in profiling TCR beta VDJ and CDR3. TCRdb reprocessed the reads via MiXCR and lists one record per CDR3 protein. The sample carries roughly 160,000 distinct CDR3 sequences, roughly 63% recorded once. The material sequenced was sorted CD4+, CD8+, or CD8+CD57+ T cells (not recorded which) from PBMCs. The receptors originated from a human donor in good health.

This clonotype has just a few counts. The V and J genes are TRBV4-3 and TRBJ2-7; D perhaps matches TRBD2 (5 bases). CDR1 is LGHNA, CDR2 YSLEER, per germline. The CDR3 is made up of 14 amino acids. V lost 5 bases, J lost 0 bases, and 11 bases lay in between. In nucleotides, the CDR3 is TGCGCCAGCAGCTTGTGGGAGAGCTCCTACGAGCAGTACTTC. It codes for CASSLWESSYEQYF.

As to this clonotype: This could be a read error, since a much larger clone is one nucleotide away. This CDR3 is CSAGIAGNEQFF. CDR3 coding DNA: TGCAGTGCTGGAATAGCGGGCAATGAGCAGTTCTTC. The chain couples TRBV20-1 to TRBJ2-1; TRBD2 matches 7 bases. V trimming: 5 bases; J trimming: 6 bases; junction bases outside the gene matches: 4. The germline V gene encodes CDR1 DFQATT and CDR2 SNEGSKA (reference sequence). This CDR3 is 12 amino acids long.

This chain uses TRBV20-1 with TRBJ2-2, with 13 bases that match TRBD2. The germline gives CDR1 DFQATT, CDR2 SNEGSKA (reference sequence). The CDR3 loop spans 16 amino acids. The V and J ends lost 1 base and 5 bases, in that order; junction bases with no gene match: 4. The CDR3: CSARGPGLAGTGELFF. CDR3 sequence (DNA): TGCAGTGCTAGAGGACCGGGACTAGCGGGGACCGGGGAGCTGTTTTTT.

A single count supports this clonotype. The CDR3 bases are TGCAGTGCTAGACTAGCGGGAGTCGAGACCCAGTACTTC. Amino acids: CSARLAGVETQYF. The rearrangement uses TRBV20-1 and TRBJ2-7; 10 bases align to TRBD2. The end of the DNA aligns better with TRBJ2-5, so the J call may be wrong. This CDR3 is built from 13 residues. The germline CDR1 and CDR2 sequences are DFQATT and SNEGSKA (reference sequence).

The chain carries TRBV19 and TRBJ1-5; D gene uncertain. V was cut by 3 bases and J by 3 bases, with 9 bases left in between. Germline CDR1 LNHDA, CDR2 SQIVND (reference sequence). The CDR3 has 14 amino acids. The DNA for the CDR3 is TGTGCCAGTAGTATGGGCAGGCTCAATCAGCCCCAGCATTTT. Encoded protein: CASSMGRLNQPQHF.

This chain uses TRBV24-1 with TRBJ1-1; TRBD1 agrees at 7 bases. CDR3 length: 13 amino acids. Germline V gene sequence: CDR1 KGHDR, CDR2 SFDVKD. The V and J ends lost 9 bases and 2 bases, in that order; junction bases with no gene match: 5. The CDR3 coding sequence is TGTGCCACCCAGACAGGGTCCAACACTGAAGCTTTCTTT. Translated, it gives CATQTGSNTEAFF.

This clonotype has ten or more counts. The gene calls are TRBV10-3 and TRBJ2-1; no definite D call. The germline V gene encodes CDR1 ENHRY and CDR2 SYGVKD. The CDR3 has 12 amino acids. V was clipped by 3 bases and J by 8 bases, with 8 bases between them. The CDR3 loop reads CAISEAIDEQFF. The CDR3 coding sequence is TGTGCCATCAGTGAAGCGATAGATGAGCAGTTCTTC.

Concerning this clonotype: A junction boundary mismatches the germline segment, possibly from a read error. The chain recombines TRBV20-1 with TRBJ2-1; the match to TRBD2 covers 10 bases. The CDR3 length is 14 residues. CDR1 is DFQATT and CDR2 is SNEGSKA in the germline V gene (reference sequence). In DNA, the CDR3 is TGCAATGCTAAGGAACTAGCGGGATGGGGGGAGCAGTTCTTC. It specifies CNAKELAGWGEQFF.

The rearrangement links TRBV7-2 to TRBJ2-2; the D is unclear. Germline CDR1 SGHTA, CDR2 FQGNSA. CDR3 length: 16 residues. Trimming took off 4 bases at V and 2 bases at J, with 14 bases between the two ends. In nucleotides, the CDR3 is TGTGCCAGCAGCTGGGCCCCGGGCCTTAACACCGGGGAGCTGTTTTTT. It encodes CASSWAPGLNTGELFF. Variable domain in full (rest from reference TRBV7-2 and TRBJ2-2): GAGVSQSPSNKVTEKGKDVELRCDPISGHTALYWYRQSLGQGLEFLIYFQGNSAPDKSGLPSDRFSAERTGGSVSTLTIQRTQQEDSAVYLCASSWAPGLNTGELFFGEGSRLTVL.